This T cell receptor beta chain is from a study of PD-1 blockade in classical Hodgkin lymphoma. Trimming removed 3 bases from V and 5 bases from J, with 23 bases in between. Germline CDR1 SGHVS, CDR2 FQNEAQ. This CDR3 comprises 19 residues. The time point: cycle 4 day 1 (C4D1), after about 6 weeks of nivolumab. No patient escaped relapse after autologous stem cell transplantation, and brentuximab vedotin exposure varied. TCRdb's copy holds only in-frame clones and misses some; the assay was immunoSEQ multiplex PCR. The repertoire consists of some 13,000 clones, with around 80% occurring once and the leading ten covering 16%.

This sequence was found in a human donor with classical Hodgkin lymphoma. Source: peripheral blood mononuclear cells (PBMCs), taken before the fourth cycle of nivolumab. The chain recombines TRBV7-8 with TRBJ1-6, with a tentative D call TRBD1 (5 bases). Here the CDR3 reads CASSLLGRGGQKDNSPLHF. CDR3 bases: TGTGCCAGCAGCTTGTTGGGAAGGGGCGGTCAAAAGGATAATTCACCCCTCCACTTT.